These 6 T cell receptor beta chains were all obtained from the same sample, sequenced in a study of Ad26.COV2.S vaccination and SARS-CoV-2 variants. Only in-frame clones appear in the TCRdb table, and some are missing; sequencing was by immunoSEQ multiplex PCR. The sample holds hundreds of thousands of clones; about 88% are singletons and the top ten take 6.4%. Noted treatment: around 19 received Ad26.COV2.S at low or high dose, single or two shots; about five received placebo; per-sample allocation not given. Sampling happened 63 days after the first vaccine or placebo injection. The starting material was peripheral blood, obtained in a trial of Ad26.COV2.S vaccine versus placebo. These receptors all come from a person between 18 and 65 years old who received the Ad26.COV2.S COVID-19 vaccine or a placebo.

The chain uses TRBV2 and TRBJ1-5; D might be TRBD1 (5 bases). V was cut by 6 bases and J by 4 bases, with 13 bases left in between. This CDR3 has 14 residues. CDR1 and CDR2 from the germline V gene are SNHLY and FYNNEI. The CDR3 DNA reads as TGTGCCAGCAGCCGGGACTTATCTAATCAGCCCCAGCATTTT. Translated: CASSRDLSNQPQHF. The full variable domain, in which reference TRBV2 and TRBJ1-5 provide the parts outside the CDR3, is EPEVTQTPSHQVTQMGQEVILRCVPISNHLYFYWYRQILGQKVEFLVSFYNNEISEKSEIFDDQFSVERPDGSNFTLKIRSTKLEDSAMYFCASSRDLSNQPQHFGDGTRLSIL.

Regarding this clone: The sample has other DNA sequences that encode this CDR3 too. The chain carries TRBV20-1 and TRBJ1-5; D is unresolved. The CDR3 has 11 residues. Germline CDR1 and CDR2: DFQATT and SNEGSKA (reference sequence). The V and J ends lost 1 base and 7 bases respectively, with 5 bases between them. The CDR3 loop reads CSARAGQPQHF. The CDR3 bases are TGCAGTGCTAGAGCCGGACAGCCCCAGCATTTT.

The J gene is TRBJ2-7, the V gene TRBV6-5; a possible D gene is TRBD2 (6 bases). CDR3 size: 15 residues. The V end lost 0 bases, the J end lost 2 bases, and 11 bases lay between the germline ends. Germline V gene lookup returns CDR1 MNHEY and CDR2 SVGAGI. Here the CDR3 DNA reads TGTGCCAGCAGTTACTCGGATTGGGGGGCCTACGAGCAGTACTTC. The encoded protein is CASSYSDWGAYEQYF.

This clone was observed a handful of times. The rearrangement uses TRBV27 and TRBJ1-1; D unclear. CDR1 is MNHEY and CDR2 is SMNVEV in the germline V gene (reference sequence). CDR3 length equals 17 residues. Trimming removed 3 bases at V and 2 bases at J, with 19 bases between. CDR3 in DNA: TGTGCCAGCAGTTTTTGGAGTCTTGGAGAACTCAACACTGAAGCTTTCTTT. Protein product: CASSFWSLGELNTEAFF.

The V call is TRBV5-6, the J call TRBJ2-7; the D is unclear. Looked up from germline, CDR1 is SGHDT and CDR2 is YYEEEE. V shed 0 bases and J shed 1 base, with 11 bases lying between them. This CDR3 is 15 amino acids long. The CDR3 bases are TGTGCCAGCAGCTTGGACGGGCCTACATCCTACGAGCAGTACTTC. Translating it yields CASSLDGPTSYEQYF.

The chain couples TRBV19 to TRBJ2-3; 7 positions agree with TRBD2. The CDR3 spans 17 residues. V shed 8 bases, J shed 2 bases, and the junction held 16 bases outside the gene matches. CDR1 LNHDA and CDR2 SQIVND come from the germline V gene (reference sequence). The CDR3 loop is CASADPGGRGLTDTQYF. CDR3 nucleotide sequence: TGTGCCAGTGCCGACCCCGGAGGGAGGGGCCTCACAGATACGCAGTATTTT.